The 5 T cell receptor beta chains given below trace back to one sample, sequenced in a study of cytomegalovirus exposure and HLA in healthy donors. Both 60 Vbeta primers and 13 Jbeta primers went into the PCR. TCRdb keeps only in-frame clones here, not all; method: immunoSEQ multiplex PCR. The sample records about 180,000 clones, 76% being singletons. Sequenced sample: PBMCs. These receptors all stem from a young man in good health and CMV-seronegative.

Notes on this clone: The identical CDR3 is also encoded by other nucleotide sequences in the sample. This CDR3 is CASSLSQGLNTEAFF. CDR3 nucleotides: TGTGCCAGCAGTTTATCTCAGGGTCTAAACACTGAAGCTTTCTTT. The chain couples TRBV27 to TRBJ1-1; TRBD1 might be the D (5 bases). Deletions cut 0 bases from V and 2 bases from J, with 10 bases between. Germline V CDR1 and CDR2: MNHEY, SMNVEV (reference sequence). The CDR3 sequence is 15 residues long.

The chain links TRBV5-1 to TRBJ1-2; tentative D call: TRBD1 (6 bases). V dropped 4 bases and J dropped 4 bases, with 17 bases sitting between them. CDR3 length: 15 residues. The germline gives CDR1 SGHRS, CDR2 YFSETQ. CDR3 amino acids: CASSILPQGGYGYTF. CDR3 DNA: TGCGCCAGCAGCATTCTCCCACAGGGCGGCTATGGCTACACCTTC. Based on the CDR3 plus reference TRBV5-1 and TRBJ1-2, the full variable domain is KAGVTQTPRYLIKTRGQQVTLSCSPISGHRSVSWYQQTPGQGLQFLFEYFSETQRNKGNFPGRFSGRQFSNSRSEMNVSTLELGDSALYLCASSILPQGGYGYTFGSGTRLTVV.

This clone has just one count. The chain employs TRBV21-1 and TRBJ1-1; the tabulated D call, TRBD1, remains unverified against the DNA. TRBV21-1 is designated a pseudogene. The CDR3 contains 15 residues. The CDR3 DNA is TGTGCCAGCAGCAACAAAGCGACAGTGATCACTGAAGCTTTCTTT. Residues: CASSNKATVITEAFF.

To note about this clone: The same CDR3 arises from other DNA sequences in this sample as well. The V call is TRBV30, the J call TRBJ2-4; 10 positions match TRBD2. Trimming took 0 bases from V and 4 from J; bases not matched to a gene: 6. The CDR3 length is 16 residues. The germline gives CDR1 GTSNPN, CDR2 SVGIG (reference sequence). The CDR3: CAWSVSLAGAKNIQYF. The DNA of the CDR3 is TGTGCCTGGAGTGTGAGTCTAGCGGGGGCAAAAAACATTCAGTACTTC.

This chain uses TRBV10-1 with TRBJ2-7; 8 nucleotides match TRBD1. Per germline, CDR1 WNHNN and CDR2 SYGVQD (reference sequence). The V gene end was trimmed by 7 bases and the J gene end by 1 base; junction bases not matched to a gene: 12. The CDR3 runs to 16 residues. CDR3 amino acids: CASTNRRTGYSYEQYF. CDR3 nucleotide sequence: TGCGCCAGCACCAATCGAAGGACAGGGTATTCCTACGAGCAGTACTTC.